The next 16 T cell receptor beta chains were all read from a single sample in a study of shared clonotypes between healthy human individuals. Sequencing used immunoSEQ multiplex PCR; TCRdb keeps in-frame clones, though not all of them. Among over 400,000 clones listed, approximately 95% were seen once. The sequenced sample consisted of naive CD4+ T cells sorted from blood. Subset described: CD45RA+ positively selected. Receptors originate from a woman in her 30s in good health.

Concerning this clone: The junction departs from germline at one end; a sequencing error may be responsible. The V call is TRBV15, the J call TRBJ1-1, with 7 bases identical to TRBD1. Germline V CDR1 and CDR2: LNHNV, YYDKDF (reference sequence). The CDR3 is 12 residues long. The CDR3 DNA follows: TGTGCCACCAGCAGATCCGGGACAGTCGGCATGTTT. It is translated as CATSRSGTVGMF.

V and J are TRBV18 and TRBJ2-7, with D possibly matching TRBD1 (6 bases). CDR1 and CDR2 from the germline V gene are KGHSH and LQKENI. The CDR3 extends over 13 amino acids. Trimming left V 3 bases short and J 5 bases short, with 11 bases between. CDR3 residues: CASSPQGLDEQYF. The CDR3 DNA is TGTGCCAGCTCACCGCAGGGGTTGGACGAGCAGTACTTC.

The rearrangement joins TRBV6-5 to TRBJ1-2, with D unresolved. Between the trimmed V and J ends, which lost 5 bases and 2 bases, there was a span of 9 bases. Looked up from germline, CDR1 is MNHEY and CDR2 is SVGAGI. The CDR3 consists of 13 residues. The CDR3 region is CASSGEVNYGYTF. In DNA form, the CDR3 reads TGTGCCAGCAGTGGAGAAGTGAACTATGGCTACACCTTC.

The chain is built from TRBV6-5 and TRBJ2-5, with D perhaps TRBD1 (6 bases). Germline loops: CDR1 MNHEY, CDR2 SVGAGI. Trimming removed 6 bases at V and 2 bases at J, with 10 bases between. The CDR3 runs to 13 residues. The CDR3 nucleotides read TGTGCCAGCAGGTCGACAGGACAAGAGACCCAGTACTTC. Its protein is CASRSTGQETQYF.

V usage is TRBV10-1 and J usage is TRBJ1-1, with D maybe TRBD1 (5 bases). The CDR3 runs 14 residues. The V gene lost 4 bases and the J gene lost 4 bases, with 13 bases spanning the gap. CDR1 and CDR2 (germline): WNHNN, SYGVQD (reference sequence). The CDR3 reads CASSGGGYGTEAFF. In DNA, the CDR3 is TGCGCCAGCAGTGGCGGGGGTTATGGCACTGAAGCTTTCTTT.

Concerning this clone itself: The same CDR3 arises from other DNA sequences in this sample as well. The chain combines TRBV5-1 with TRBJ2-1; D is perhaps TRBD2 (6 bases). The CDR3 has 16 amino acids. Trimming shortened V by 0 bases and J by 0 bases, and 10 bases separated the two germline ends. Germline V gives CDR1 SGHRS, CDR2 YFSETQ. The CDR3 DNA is TGCGCCAGCAGCTTGGCCCCCGGGAGCTCCTACAATGAGCAGTTCTTC. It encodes CASSLAPGSSYNEQFF.

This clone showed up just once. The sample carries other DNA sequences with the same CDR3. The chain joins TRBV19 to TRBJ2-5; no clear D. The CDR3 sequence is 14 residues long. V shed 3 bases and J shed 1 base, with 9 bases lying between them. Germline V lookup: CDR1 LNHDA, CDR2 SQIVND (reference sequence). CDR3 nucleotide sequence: TGTGCCAGTAGTATGAGCTACGGCCAAGAGACCCAGTACTTC. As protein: CASSMSYGQETQYF.

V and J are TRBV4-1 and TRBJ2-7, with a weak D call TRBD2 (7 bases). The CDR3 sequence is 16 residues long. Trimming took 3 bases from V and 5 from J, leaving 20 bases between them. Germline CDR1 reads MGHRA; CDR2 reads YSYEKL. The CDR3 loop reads CASSQRAVGGGDEQYF. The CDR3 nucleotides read TGCGCCAGCAGCCAGAGGGCGGTGGGAGGGGGGGACGAGCAGTACTTC.

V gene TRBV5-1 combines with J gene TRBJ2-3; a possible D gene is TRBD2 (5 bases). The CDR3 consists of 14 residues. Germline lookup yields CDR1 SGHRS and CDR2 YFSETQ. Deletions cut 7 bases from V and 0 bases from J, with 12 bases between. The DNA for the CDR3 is TGCGCCAGCTACTTTGAGCGGAGCACAGATACGCAGTATTTT. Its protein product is CASYFERSTDTQYF.

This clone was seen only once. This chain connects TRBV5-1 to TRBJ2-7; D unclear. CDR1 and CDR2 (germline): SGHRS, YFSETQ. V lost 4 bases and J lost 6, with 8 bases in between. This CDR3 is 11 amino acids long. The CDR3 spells CASSIDLEQYF. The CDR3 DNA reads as TGCGCCAGCAGCATTGACCTCGAGCAGTACTTC. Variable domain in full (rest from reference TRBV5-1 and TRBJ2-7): KAGVTQTPRYLIKTRGQQVTLSCSPISGHRSVSWYQQTPGQGLQFLFEYFSETQRNKGNFPGRFSGRQFSNSRSEMNVSTLELGDSALYLCASSIDLEQYFGPGTRLTVT.

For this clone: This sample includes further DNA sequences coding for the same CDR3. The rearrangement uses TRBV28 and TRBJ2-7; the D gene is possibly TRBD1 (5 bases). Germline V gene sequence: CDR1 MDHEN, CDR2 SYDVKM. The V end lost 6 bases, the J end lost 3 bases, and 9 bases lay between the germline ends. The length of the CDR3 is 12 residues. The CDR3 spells CASRSTVYEQYF. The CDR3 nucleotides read TGTGCCAGCAGATCGACAGTCTACGAGCAGTACTTC. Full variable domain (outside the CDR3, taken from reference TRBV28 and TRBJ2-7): DVKVTQSSRYLVKRTGEKVFLECVQDMDHENMFWYRQDPGLGLRLIYFSYDVKMKEKGDIPEGYSVSREKKERFSLILESASTNQTSMYLCASRSTVYEQYFGPGTRLTVT.

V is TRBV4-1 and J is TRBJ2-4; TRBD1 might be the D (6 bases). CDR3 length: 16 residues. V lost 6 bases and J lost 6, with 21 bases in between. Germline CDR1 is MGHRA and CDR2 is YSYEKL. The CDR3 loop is CASSPVGRGSRNIQYF. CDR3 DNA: TGCGCCAGCAGTCCAGTTGGCAGGGGAAGCCGAAACATTCAGTACTTC.

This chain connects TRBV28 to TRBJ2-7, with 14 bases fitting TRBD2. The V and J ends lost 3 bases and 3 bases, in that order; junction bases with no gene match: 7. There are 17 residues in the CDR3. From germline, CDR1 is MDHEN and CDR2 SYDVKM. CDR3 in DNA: TGTGCCAGCAGTTTGGGGACTAGCGGGGGAACCCGCTACGAGCAGTACTTC. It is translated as CASSLGTSGGTRYEQYF.

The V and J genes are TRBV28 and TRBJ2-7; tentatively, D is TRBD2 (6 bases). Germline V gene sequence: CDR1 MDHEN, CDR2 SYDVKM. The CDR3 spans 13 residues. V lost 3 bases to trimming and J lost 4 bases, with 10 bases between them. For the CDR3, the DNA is TGTGCCAGCAGTTTTGGAGGGAGGTACGAGCAGTACTTC. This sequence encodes CASSFGGRYEQYF. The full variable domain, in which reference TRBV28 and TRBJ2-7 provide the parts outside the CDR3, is DVKVTQSSRYLVKRTGEKVFLECVQDMDHENMFWYRQDPGLGLRLIYFSYDVKMKEKGDIPEGYSVSREKKERFSLILESASTNQTSMYLCASSFGGRYEQYFGPGTRLTVT.

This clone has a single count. CDR3 in DNA: TGTGCCAGCACCAAAGTCCTCGACAGGGGCAACACCGGGGAGCTGTTTTTT. Its protein product is CASTKVLDRGNTGELFF. The J gene is TRBJ2-2, the V gene TRBV7-6; TRBD1 aligns across 8 bases. This CDR3 is 17 amino acids long. V was clipped by 7 bases and J by 2 bases; unmatched bases: 12. Germline loops: CDR1 SGHVS, CDR2 FNYEAQ.

CDR3 DNA: TGTGCCAGCAGTGCCGTCGAAGGCACGGCCGAGCAGTACTTC. Translating it yields CASSAVEGTAEQYF. This chain joins TRBV2 and TRBJ2-7; D is uncertain. V lost 4 bases to trimming and J lost 6 bases, with 16 bases between them. Per the germline V gene, CDR1 is SNHLY and CDR2 is FYNNEI. The CDR3 loop spans 14 amino acids.